This TCR beta chain originates from a study of T cells in Graves' hyperthyroidism and ophthalmopathy. The CDR3 extends over 12 amino acids. Deletions cut 3 bases from V and 1 base from J, with 4 bases between. CDR1 and CDR2 from the germline V gene are MNHNS and SASEGT. This clonotype was found many times. Its antigen remains unidentified. Study observations and caveats: Model predictions of ophthalmopathy came a median 6.5 months before onset. In the analysis, a 13 V-J model separated ophthalmopathy from stable hyperthyroidism. Blood held most thyroid clonotypes expanded above 0.001 frequency.

RNA transcripts gave rise to amplified TCR beta CDR3 regions. Carried out on the TCR CDR3, a first-round RT-PCR used the HTBI primer set. TCRdb independently ran MiXCR on the multiplex PCR reads; one entry per CDR3 protein. The sample holds approximately 300,000 distinct CDR3 sequences, approximately 15% seen once. Clinical symptoms, serum thyroxine, TRAb, thyroid ultrasound and orbital computed tomography established diagnosis. Sequencing was done on a sample of blood. The clonotype comes from a woman aged 55-70 years with Graves' ophthalmopathy. The V and J genes are TRBV6-1 and TRBJ2-7, with D unresolved. CDR3 coding DNA: TGTGCCAGCAGTGATGGTTCCTACGAGCAGTACTTC. Its protein is CASSDGSYEQYF.